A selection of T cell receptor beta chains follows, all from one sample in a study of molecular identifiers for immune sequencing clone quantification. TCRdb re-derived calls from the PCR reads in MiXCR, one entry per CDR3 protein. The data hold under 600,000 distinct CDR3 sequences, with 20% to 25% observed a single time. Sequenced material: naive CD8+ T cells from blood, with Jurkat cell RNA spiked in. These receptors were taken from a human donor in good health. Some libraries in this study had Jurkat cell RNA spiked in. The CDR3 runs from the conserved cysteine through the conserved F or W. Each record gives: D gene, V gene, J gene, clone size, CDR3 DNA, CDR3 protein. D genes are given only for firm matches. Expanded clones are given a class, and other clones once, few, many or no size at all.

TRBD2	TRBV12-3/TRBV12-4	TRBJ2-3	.	TGTGCCAGCAGTTTTGATCGACTAGCGGGGGGGCTGGATACGCAGTATTTT	CASSFDRLAGGLDTQYF
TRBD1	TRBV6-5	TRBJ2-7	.	TGTGCCAGCAGTTCCGACAGGGGGTACTCCTACGAGCAGTACTTC	CASSSDRGYSYEQYF
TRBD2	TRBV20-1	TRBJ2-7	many	TGCAGTGCTAGAGCGCTAGCGGCCACCTACGAGCAGTACTTC	CSARALAATYEQYF
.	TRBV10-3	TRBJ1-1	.	TGTGCCATCAGGGACGGCATGAACACTGAAGCTTTCTTT	CAIRDGMNTEAFF
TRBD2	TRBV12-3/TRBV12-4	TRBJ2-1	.	TGTGCCAGCAGTTTTAGCGGGAGTGCGTACAATGAGCAGTTCTTC	CASSFSGSAYNEQFF
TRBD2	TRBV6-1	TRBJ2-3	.	TGTGCCAGCATCCCCCTGGCTAGCGGAATCACAGATACGCAGTATTTT	CASIPLASGITDTQYF
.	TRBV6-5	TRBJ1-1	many	TGTGCCAGCAGTTACTCGCCGCAGGGGATGGACACTGAAGCTTTCTTT	CASSYSPQGMDTEAFF
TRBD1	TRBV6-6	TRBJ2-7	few	TGTGCCAGCAGCGGGGACAGAAAAACCTACGAGCAGTACTTC	CASSGDRKTYEQYF
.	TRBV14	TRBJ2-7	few	TGTGCCAGCAGCCACCGGAGGGGGGGTCAGCAGTACTTC	CASSHRRGGQQYF
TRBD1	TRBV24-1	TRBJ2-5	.	TGTGCCACCGGTGAGTCCGGACAGGGGATATTAGGAGAGACCCAGTACTTC	CATGESGQGILGETQYF
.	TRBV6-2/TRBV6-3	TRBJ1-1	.	TGTGCCAGCAGTTACGTCGGCGGGAACACTGAAGCTTTCTTT	CASSYVGGNTEAFF
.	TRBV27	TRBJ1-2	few	TGTGCCAGCAGTTGGGCAGCTACTAACTATGGCTACACCTTC	CASSWAATNYGYTF
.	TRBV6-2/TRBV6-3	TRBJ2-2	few	TGTGCCAGCATGGAGCCGAACACCGGGGAGCTGTTTTTT	CASMEPNTGELFF
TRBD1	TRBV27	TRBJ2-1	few	TGTGCCAGCAGTTCTAACCCCGGGACAGGTAATGAGCAGTTCTTC	CASSSNPGTGNEQFF
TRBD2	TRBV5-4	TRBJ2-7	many	TGTGCCAGCAGCATCTACCCGGGGGGGTACGAGCAGTACTTC	CASSIYPGGYEQYF
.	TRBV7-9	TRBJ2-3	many	TGTGCCAGCAGCTTAGTGGACGGCGGAAATACGCAGTATTTT	CASSLVDGGNTQYF
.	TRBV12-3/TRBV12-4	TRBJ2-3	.	TGTGCCTGCAATGGGGGGGGGCCTGGAGATACGCAGTATTTT	CACNGGGPGDTQYF
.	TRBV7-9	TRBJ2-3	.	TGTGCCAGCAGCTTAGAAGCCCCAGATACGCAGTATTTT	CASSLEAPDTQYF
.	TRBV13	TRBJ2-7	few	TGTGCCAGCAGCCGACGGGACACCACCTACGAGCAGTACTTC	CASSRRDTTYEQYF
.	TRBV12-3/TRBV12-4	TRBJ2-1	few	TGTGCCACCGCGCGGTCCCTAGGGCCCAATGAGCAGTTCTTC	CATARSLGPNEQFF
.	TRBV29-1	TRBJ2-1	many	TGCAGCGTTGAAGAACGAGACAATTACAATGAGCAGTTCTTC	CSVEERDNYNEQFF
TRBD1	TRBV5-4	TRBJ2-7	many	TGTGCCAGCAGCCCTCGGTTTACAGGGGCTTTTGACGAGCAGTACTTC	CASSPRFTGAFDEQYF
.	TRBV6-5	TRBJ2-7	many	TGTGCCAGCAGGACGACAGAGGACTACGAGCAGTACTTC	CASRTTEDYEQYF
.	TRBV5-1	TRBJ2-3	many	TGCGCCAGCAGCGAGACCAGAAACACAGATACGCAGTATTTT	CASSETRNTDTQYF
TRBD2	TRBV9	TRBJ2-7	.	TGTGCCAGCAGCGGTGGGACTAGTTACTACGAGCAGTACTTC	CASSGGTSYYEQYF
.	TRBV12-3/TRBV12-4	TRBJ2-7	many	TGTGCCAGCAGTGGACAGAGAACCTACGAGCAGTACTTC	CASSGQRTYEQYF
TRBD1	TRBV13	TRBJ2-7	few	TGTGCCAGCAGCTCCCAGGGGGCAGGGTACGAGCAGTACTTC	CASSSQGAGYEQYF
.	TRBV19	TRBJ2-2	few	TGTGCCAGTAGTATGGGGACCAGAGGGGCCGGGGAGCTGTTTTTT	CASSMGTRGAGELFF
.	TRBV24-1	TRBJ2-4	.	TGTGCCACCAGTGACCCTACAGATCCCAAAAACATTCAGCACTTC	CATSDPTDPKNIQHF